This T cell receptor (beta chain) is from a study of shared clonotypes between healthy human individuals. Study-wide points: Since donors were few, the genetic and exposure-history diversity represented was limited.

In regard to this clone: Its target is not known.

In germline, CDR1 is SGHNT, CDR2 YENEEA. V lost 5 bases and J 9 bases, leaving 16 bases between the germline ends. CDR3 length equals 13 residues. Profiling relied on immunoSEQ multiplex PCR, and the TCRdb table lists in-frame clones only, not all of them. The sample has roughly 2 million clones; 95% are singletons. The sample consisted of naive CD4+ T cells sorted from blood. Sample subset: CD45RA+ positively selected. The receptor was derived from a young man in good health. The gene calls are TRBV11-3 and TRBJ1-1, with D possibly TRBD1 on 6 matching bases. CDR3 DNA sequence: TGTGCCAGCAGCCACCGTGAAGGACAGCAAGCTTTCTTT. It yields the protein CASSHREGQQAFF.